The clone carrying this T cell receptor (beta chain) was recorded many times. The antigen remains undetermined. This sample is drawn from a study of Graves' ophthalmopathy and Graves' hyperthyroidism. Study-level results: Most expanded clonotypes in thyroid above 0.001 frequency also showed up in blood.

The authors amplified TCR beta CDR3 regions, and they did so from RNA transcripts for repertoire sequencing. The first-round RT-PCR employed HTBI primers together with the Qiagen OneStep RT-PCR kit. A multiplex PCR was then performed as the second round. Each CDR3 protein is one row after TCRdb ran MiXCR on the multiplex PCR reads. The sample consists of 300,000 to 400,000 distinct CDR3 sequences, roughly a sixth of them appearing once. Exclusion criteria comprised other autoimmune diseases, uncontrolled infections, pregnancy or lactation in patients. V lost 5 bases to trimming and J lost 3 bases, with 16 bases between them. The CDR3 runs 15 residues. Germline CDR1 reads LGHDT; CDR2 reads YNNKEL (reference sequence).

This TCR was sampled from an adult man with Graves' ophthalmopathy. The material sequenced was peripheral blood. This chain uses TRBV3-1 with TRBJ1-1, with D tentatively TRBD1 (5 bases). The CDR3 DNA reads TGTGCCAGCAGCGTCGGAGGGACTGGGTACACTGAAGCTTTCTTT. Protein: CASSVGGTGYTEAFF.